A selection of T cell receptor beta chains follows, all from one sample in a study of cytomegalovirus exposure and HLA in healthy donors. The protocol was immunoSEQ multiplex PCR, while the TCRdb copy is restricted to in-frame clones and leaves out a portion. The sample comprises approximately 210,000 clones, over 60% of which are singletons, and 1.5% to 2% rests with the top ten. Input material: PBMCs. The receptors were sampled from a male donor in good health and CMV-seronegative. Each CDR3 is given with its conserved first and last residue. For some rows the clone size is stated as once, few or many, or as a class when expanded; others skip it.

clone_size,v_call,j_call,cdr3_aa
.,TRBV27,TRBJ2-3,CASSFWSRDTQYF
.,TRBV9,TRBJ1-1,CASSVDWQNTEAFF
.,TRBV5-4,TRBJ1-2,CASSLGAQTGVIYGYTF
.,TRBV5-1,TRBJ2-1,CASSPGGAPRANEQFF
.,TRBV7-2,TRBJ1-4,CASSRQGGNEKLFF
.,TRBV2,TRBJ1-2,CASRTVYGYTF
few,TRBV28,TRBJ2-7,CASSLMSAGPGYEQYF
.,TRBV5-3,TRBJ1-6,CARSLETPLHF
once,TRBV5-1,TRBJ2-5,CASSPRIPLAGVETQYF
.,TRBV28,TRBJ2-3,CASSFGGNTDTQYF